The 25 T cell receptor beta chains given below trace back to one sample, sequenced in a study of blood T cell repertoires in COVID-19. The data were produced by immunoSEQ multiplex PCR, yet TCRdb's version contains in-frame clones alone and is incomplete. The repertoire consists of approximately 210,000 clones, with about 93% occurring once and the leading ten covering roughly 0.76%. Sequencing was carried out using peripheral blood. These receptors originate from a man aged 30 to 39 with COVID-19, enrolled during active disease.

The chain links TRBV19 to TRBJ1-5; TRBD1 agrees at 9 bases. Per the germline V gene, CDR1 is LNHDA and CDR2 is SQIVND (reference sequence). CDR3 size: 15 residues. Germline trimming cut 4 bases from V and 6 bases from J; bases unmatched to any gene: 7. The DNA for the CDR3 is TGTGCCAGTAGTACGGGACAGGGCAGGGGTCAGCCCCAGCATTTT. This codes for CASSTGQGRGQPQHF.

V and J are TRBV6-5 and TRBJ2-3; D not certain. Germline assignment: CDR1 MNHEY and CDR2 SVGAGI. V lost 7 bases to trimming and J lost 3 bases, with 11 bases between them. This CDR3 contains 13 residues. CDR3 sequence: CASTYDPTDTQYF. CDR3 DNA: TGTGCCAGCACCTATGATCCGACAGATACGCAGTATTTT.

CDR3 nucleotide sequence: TGTGCCAGCAGCGGCGGGACAGGGGGCGCCGCCAAAAACATTCAGTACTTC. Translation: CASSGGTGGAAKNIQYF. The chain joins TRBV11-2 to TRBJ2-4; 12 positions agree with TRBD1. V lost 5 bases and J lost 1; bases outside the gene matches: 6. The CDR3 consists of 17 residues. Germline-derived CDR1 and CDR2 are SGHAT and FQNNGV.

This clone occurred once. The V gene is TRBV12-3 or TRBV12-4, the J gene TRBJ2-1; the match to TRBD2 covers 7 bases. The CDR3 totals 11 residues. Trimming removed 6 bases from V and 9 bases from J; junction bases left unmatched: 2. CDR3 loop: CASRREIEQFF. For the CDR3, the DNA is TGTGCCAGCAGGCGGGAGATTGAGCAGTTCTTC.

V gene TRBV11-2 combines with J gene TRBJ2-6; D is ambiguous. Germline V lookup: CDR1 SGHAT, CDR2 FQNNGV. The CDR3 loop spans 15 amino acids. The V and J ends lost 8 bases and 0 bases respectively, with 11 bases between them. The CDR3, as DNA: TGTGCCAGCCACCGACTCCTCTCTGGGGCCAACGTCCTGACTTTC. Amino acid sequence: CASHRLLSGANVLTF.

The rearrangement uses TRBV7-9 and TRBJ1-1; 12 bases agree with TRBD1. V lost 6 bases, J lost 0 bases, and 14 bases stayed unmatched. Germline V lookup: CDR1 SEHNR, CDR2 FQNEAQ (reference sequence). The CDR3 covers 19 residues. This CDR3 reads CASRSRPGTGGLVNTEAFF. The CDR3 DNA sequence: TGTGCCAGCAGATCTCGCCCCGGGACAGGGGGCTTAGTGAACACTGAAGCTTTCTTT.

The chain employs TRBV12-3 or TRBV12-4 and TRBJ1-1; 7 nucleotides match TRBD1. The V and J ends lost 6 bases and 4 bases, in that order; junction bases with no gene match: 5. The CDR3 loop spans 13 amino acids. CDR3 sequence reads: CASRRQGGTEAFF. The CDR3 DNA reads TGTGCCAGCAGGAGACAGGGAGGCACTGAAGCTTTCTTT.

This clone was counted once. The rearrangement uses TRBV2 and TRBJ1-3; D unresolved. The V and J ends lost 6 bases and 0 bases respectively, with 12 bases between them. Germline CDR1 is SNHLY and CDR2 is FYNNEI. The length of the CDR3 is 15 residues. As DNA, the CDR3 is TGTGCCAGCAGAATCGGGGATATCTCTGGAAACACCATATATTTT. Translated: CASRIGDISGNTIYF.

The chain recombines TRBV18 with TRBJ1-1, with a possible D match to TRBD1 (5 bases). Germline CDR1 is KGHSH and CDR2 is LQKENI. V was shortened by 3 bases and J by 0 bases, with 11 bases between the two germline ends. The CDR3 loop spans 15 amino acids. The CDR3 is CASSPGGSLNTEAFF. CDR3 coding DNA: TGTGCCAGCTCACCTGGGGGGAGTTTGAACACTGAAGCTTTCTTT.

This rearrangement joins TRBV12-5 to TRBJ1-5; a possible D gene is TRBD1 (5 bases). The germline V gene encodes CDR1 LGHNT and CDR2 FRNRAP. The CDR3 loop spans 15 amino acids. Trimming took 8 bases from V and 4 from J, leaving 18 bases between them. The DNA for the CDR3 is TGTGCTAGTACGAGTGGGACTCTGGGGAATCAGCCCCAGCATTTT. This encodes CASTSGTLGNQPQHF.

The rearrangement uses TRBV5-1 and TRBJ1-1, with D possibly matching TRBD1 (6 bases). Germline V gene lookup returns CDR1 SGHRS and CDR2 YFSETQ. V was clipped by 2 bases and J by 2 bases, with 10 bases between them. CDR3 length: 14 residues. The CDR3 is CASSLQGGNTEAFF. The DNA for the CDR3 is TGCGCCAGCAGCTTACAGGGCGGTAACACTGAAGCTTTCTTT.

V and J are TRBV12-3 or TRBV12-4 and TRBJ2-7; TRBD1 aligns across 7 bases. The CDR3 runs to 12 residues. V lost 7 bases and J lost 7; bases outside the gene matches: 7. The DNA for the CDR3 is TGTGCCAGCACCAACAGGGGTTGGGAGCAGTACTTC. It translates to CASTNRGWEQYF.

The chain is built from TRBV30 and TRBJ1-4; 8 bases fit TRBD1. In germline, CDR1 is GTSNPN, CDR2 SVGIG (reference sequence). The CDR3 spans 15 residues. V lost 1 base and J lost 6; bases outside the gene matches: 7. In nucleotides, the CDR3 is TGTGCCTGGAGTGGACAGGGGAGAGTAGATGAAAAACTGTTTTTT. Translation gives CAWSGQGRVDEKLFF.

The chain employs TRBV3-1 (or the pseudogene TRBV3-2) and TRBJ1-2, with D possibly matching TRBD1 (5 bases). This CDR3 has 14 amino acids. Between the trimmed V and J ends, which lost 4 bases and 5 bases, there was a span of 14 bases. Germline V gene data show CDR1 as LGHDT and CDR2 as YNNKEL (reference sequence). The CDR3 coding sequence is TGTGCCAGCAGCCGCGGCGGGGGGAGTTATGGCTACACCTTC. This encodes CASSRGGGSYGYTF.

The chain combines TRBV7-9 with TRBJ2-3; the match to TRBD1 covers 12 bases. This CDR3 contains 15 residues. Germline V gives CDR1 SEHNR, CDR2 FQNEAQ (reference sequence). V lost 5 bases to trimming and J lost 3 bases; unmatched junction nucleotides: 3. CDR3: CASSPGQGATDTQYF. In DNA, the CDR3 is TGTGCCAGCAGCCCGGGACAGGGGGCGACAGATACGCAGTATTTT.

The rearrangement joins TRBV30 to TRBJ2-6; possibly TRBD1 for D (5 bases). The CDR3 consists of 17 residues. Per germline, CDR1 GTSNPN and CDR2 SVGIG (reference sequence). V lost 2 bases and J lost 4, with 18 bases in between. This CDR3 is CAWSPTKGARGANVLTF. The CDR3 region has the DNA TGTGCCTGGAGTCCGACAAAAGGGGCTCGAGGGGCCAACGTCCTGACTTTC.

V and J are TRBV6-5 and TRBJ2-4; 10 bases fit TRBD1. In germline, CDR1 is MNHEY, CDR2 SVGAGI. The V and J ends lost 5 bases and 6 bases, in that order; junction bases with no gene match: 7. CDR3 length equals 15 residues. The CDR3 sequence is CASSTLRDRGNIQYF. The CDR3 region has the DNA TGTGCCAGCAGTACCCTCCGGGACAGGGGAAACATTCAGTACTTC.

The V gene is TRBV19, the J gene TRBJ2-1; 8 bases align to TRBD2. CDR1 and CDR2 from the germline V gene are LNHDA and SQIVND (reference sequence). The CDR3 is 15 residues long. The trim removed 5 bases at V and 4 bases at J, leaving 7 bases unmatched. CDR3: CASSARASGYNEQFF. The CDR3 DNA follows: TGTGCCAGTAGTGCGAGGGCTAGCGGGTACAATGAGCAGTTCTTC.

The chain carries TRBV10-1 and TRBJ2-2, with D perhaps matching TRBD1 (6 bases). This CDR3 is built from 15 residues. In germline, CDR1 is WNHNN, CDR2 SYGVQD (reference sequence). Trimming left V 3 bases short and J 4 bases short, with 12 bases between. The CDR3: CASSDRQGSTGELFF. CDR3 coding DNA: TGCGCCAGCAGTGATAGGCAGGGGAGCACCGGGGAGCTGTTTTTT.

The rearrangement joins TRBV6-5 to TRBJ1-4, with D possibly TRBD1 on 5 matching bases. Trimming cost V 0 bases and J 7 bases, with 9 bases left between them. CDR3 length: 14 residues. CDR1 MNHEY and CDR2 SVGAGI come from the germline V gene. The CDR3 nucleotides are TGTGCCAGCAGTTACTCTGCAGGGCGTGAAAAACTGTTTTTT. Protein: CASSYSAGREKLFF.

V usage is TRBV18 and J usage is TRBJ1-1; D not certain. CDR1 and CDR2 from the germline V gene are KGHSH and LQKENI. This CDR3 spans 15 amino acids. V shed 4 bases and J shed 3 bases, with 15 bases lying between them. In nucleotides, the CDR3 is TGTGCCAGCTCACTACCCGCAGGAAGGTACACTGAAGCTTTCTTT. Its translation is CASSLPAGRYTEAFF. Full variable domain (missing parts from reference TRBV18 and TRBJ1-1): NAGVMQNPRHLVRRRGQEARLRCSPMKGHSHVYWYRQLPEEGLKFMVYLQKENIIDESGMPKERFSAEFPKEGPSILRIQQVVRGDSAAYFCASSLPAGRYTEAFFGQGTRLTVV.

This chain connects TRBV7-9 to TRBJ1-5, with 7 positions matching TRBD1. The length of the CDR3 is 14 residues. Germline V lookup: CDR1 SEHNR, CDR2 FQNEAQ (reference sequence). V shed 4 bases and J 4 bases; nucleotides not matched to a gene: 4. CDR3: CASSSGQFNQPQHF. The DNA for the CDR3 is TGTGCCAGCAGCTCGGGACAGTTTAATCAGCCCCAGCATTTT.

DNA for the CDR3: TGTGCCAGCAGCTTACGATCCGCCGTTTCGGGAGAGACCCAGTACTTC. Translated, it gives CASSLRSAVSGETQYF. The chain employs TRBV13 and TRBJ2-5; D gene uncertain. Germline CDR1 reads PRHDT; CDR2 reads FYEKMQ (reference sequence). Trimming left V 2 bases short and J 4 bases short, with 17 bases between. The CDR3 sequence is 16 residues long.

The chain carries TRBV2 and TRBJ2-7; 16 bases map to TRBD2. Trimming at V came to 1 base and at J to 4 bases, leaving 7 bases not matched to a gene. CDR1 SNHLY and CDR2 FYNNEI come from the germline V gene. This CDR3 has 18 amino acids. The CDR3 here is CASSEDGTSGGAFYEQYF. CDR3 DNA: TGTGCCAGCAGTGAAGATGGGACTAGCGGGGGGGCGTTTTACGAGCAGTACTTC.

V and J are TRBV30 and TRBJ1-5; D call uncertain. The CDR3 runs 14 residues. Per the germline V gene, CDR1 is GTSNPN and CDR2 is SVGIG (reference sequence). V gave up 3 bases and J gave up 2 bases, with 11 bases separating them. In DNA form, the CDR3 reads TGTGCCTGGAGCGCCTCCGGGGGCAATCAGCCCCAGCATTTT. Protein: CAWSASGGNQPQHF.